A single T cell receptor (beta chain) is shown here with its context. The data were taken from a study of blood T cell repertoires in COVID-19. Followed longitudinally, the Seattle patients had been enrolled during active infection. Trimming took 1 base from V and 3 from J; bases not matched to a gene: 3. The CDR3 length is 16 residues. Per the germline V gene, CDR1 is MNHEY and CDR2 is SMNVEV (reference sequence). Assay used: immunoSEQ multiplex PCR; TCRdb lists only in-frame clones, some missing. The sample lists roughly 300,000 clones; less than 85% were seen once. The rearrangement links TRBV27 to TRBJ2-5; 12 positions match TRBD2. The TCR originated in a human donor with COVID-19, enrolled during active disease. The donor label of this sample is uncertain. The specimen was peripheral blood. The CDR3 loop reads CASSLYLAGGEETQYF. Here the CDR3 DNA reads TGTGCCAGCAGTTTATACCTAGCGGGAGGGGAAGAGACCCAGTACTTC.